This is a list of T cell receptor beta chains from one sample in a study of T-cell memory formation after mild COVID-19. TCRdb re-called the 5' RACE reads with MiXCR, one entry per CDR3 protein. The sample has hundreds of thousands of distinct CDR3 sequences; around 15% are singletons. The sequenced material came from PBMCs or a T cell subset sorted from them (not recorded which). The receptors were gathered from a man aged 18-30 years who had mild COVID-19 (a few samples of this study predate the infection). Cell type and time point are not known. The CDR3 runs from the conserved cysteine through the conserved F or W. Fields, in order: J gene, clone size, V gene, D gene, CDR3 DNA, CDR3 protein. A D gene is named only where the DNA matches it firmly. Rows give clone size only sometimes, using once, few, many, or a class for an expanded clone.

>TRBJ1-2|NA|TRBV7-9|TRBD1
TGTGCCAGCAGCTTCCGACAGGGCTATGGCTACACCTTC
CASSFRQGYGYTF
>TRBJ2-3|few|TRBV6-5|NA
TGTGCCAGCAGTTACTCGATCGGGGGCACAGATACGCAGTATTTT
CASSYSIGGTDTQYF
>TRBJ2-5|few|TRBV6-5|NA
TGTGCCAGCAGTTATGGGGGTATGATTGAGACCCAGTACTTC
CASSYGGMIETQYF
>TRBJ2-4|NA|TRBV6-6|TRBD1
TGTGCCAGCAGTTCAGGACAGGGACGGCGGGACATTCAGTACTTC
CASSSGQGRRDIQYF
>TRBJ1-2|few|TRBV7-2|NA
TGTGCCAGCAGCCAACGCTATGGCTACACCTTC
CASSQRYGYTF
>TRBJ2-5|few|TRBV5-1|NA
TGCGCCAGCAGCCTTACCTTCGGGCCCGGGGAGACCCAGTACTTC
CASSLTFGPGETQYF
>TRBJ2-3|NA|TRBV7-9|NA
TGTGCCAGCAGCTTAAGCAGCGGCTTACAGGCAGATACGCAGTATTTT
CASSLSSGLQADTQYF
>TRBJ2-1|NA|TRBV4-3|NA
TGCGCCAGCAGCCAGGAGAGGGGGTACTACAATGAGCAGTTCTTC
CASSQERGYYNEQFF
>TRBJ2-3|few|TRBV4-3|TRBD2
TGCGCCAGCAGCCAAGATCGGGCGGTCGGGACTAGCGGGGGGTATACCGGTGGGACGCAGTATTTT
CASSQDRAVGTSGGYTGGTQYF
>TRBJ2-4|few|TRBV7-9|TRBD2
TGTGCCAGCACCCCTCCGGGAGGGGAAAACATTCAGTACTTC
CASTPPGGENIQYF
>TRBJ2-2|NA|TRBV7-6|TRBD1
TGTGCCAGCAGCTTAGGGGACAGGAACTCCGGGGAGCTGTTTTTT
CASSLGDRNSGELFF
>TRBJ2-3|NA|TRBV5-1|NA
TGCGCCAGCAGCTTGGTGTTGGGGGATACAGATACGCAGTATTTT
CASSLVLGDTDTQYF
>TRBJ1-5|NA|TRBV5-6|NA
TGTGCCAGCAGCCTGGGAGGACAAATGAGCAATCAGCCCCAGCATTTT
CASSLGGQMSNQPQHF
>TRBJ2-1|NA|TRBV4-2|NA
TGTGCCAGCAGCCAAGATGCCTACAATGAGCAGTTCTTC
CASSQDAYNEQFF
>TRBJ2-5|NA|TRBV4-2|NA
TGTGCCAGCAGCCCCCCGGACTACCAAGAGACCCAGTACTTC
CASSPPDYQETQYF
>TRBJ2-2|NA|TRBV25-1|NA
TGTGCCAGCACCTCGTTAGGGACACAAGGGGCCGGGGAGCTGTTTTTT
CASTSLGTQGAGELFF
>TRBJ2-7|NA|TRBV12-3/TRBV12-4|TRBD2
TGTGCCAGCAGTTCCAGCGGGGGGCCGCTCATCTCCTACGAGCAGTACTTC
CASSSSGGPLISYEQYF
>TRBJ2-4|NA|TRBV20-1|NA
TGCAGTGCACAGGCAGCTCTAGCCAAAAACATTCAGTACTTC
CSAQAALAKNIQYF
>TRBJ2-2|few|TRBV28|NA
TGTGCCAGCTATCTAGCGAACACCGGGGAGCTGTTTTTT
CASYLANTGELFF
>TRBJ2-6|few|TRBV4-3|TRBD1
TGCGCCAGCAGCCCCGGGACAGGCGAGTCTGGGGCCAACGTCCTGACTTTC
CASSPGTGESGANVLTF
>TRBJ2-1|few|TRBV24-1|TRBD1
TGTGCCACCAGTGATGGGACAGGGGACAATGAGCAGTTCTTC
CATSDGTGDNEQFF
>TRBJ2-7|NA|TRBV27|NA
TGTGCCAGCAGTTCTCGTGGGGGCTATTACGAGCAGTACTTC
CASSSRGGYYEQYF
>TRBJ2-5|NA|TRBV27|NA
TGTGCCAGCAGCCACTCAGGGCGTCAAGAGACCCAGTACTTC
CASSHSGRQETQYF
>TRBJ2-3|NA|TRBV20-1|TRBD1
TGCAGTGCTCTAACAGGGGCTAGCACAGATACGCAGTATTTT
CSALTGASTDTQYF
>TRBJ2-3|NA|TRBV27|NA
TGTGCCAGCAGCCCTTTTTTAGGGGGAGGGGCAGATACGCAGTATTTT
CASSPFLGGGADTQYF
>TRBJ2-3|few|TRBV7-9|NA
TGTGCCAGCAGCTTACGGGTTCGGACTAGCACAGATACGCAGTATTTT
CASSLRVRTSTDTQYF
>TRBJ2-3|many|TRBV15|TRBD1
TGTGCCACCAGCAGGGATAAACAGGGGGGAAGCACAGATACGCAGTATTTT
CATSRDKQGGSTDTQYF
>TRBJ2-1|NA|TRBV4-1|NA
TGCGCCAGCAGCCCCCGGGCCCCCGGAGGCTCCTACAATGAGCAGTTCTTC
CASSPRAPGGSYNEQFF
>TRBJ2-2|few|TRBV4-1|NA
TGCGCCAGCAGCCAATTCCCCCCCGGGGGCAACACCGGGGAGCTGTTTTTT
CASSQFPPGGNTGELFF
>TRBJ2-3|few|TRBV4-3|NA
TGCGCCAGCAGCCAAGAAAGGTCTACGGGGGGCCTCACAGATACGCAGTATTTT
CASSQERSTGGLTDTQYF
>TRBJ2-1|NA|TRBV4-1|NA
TGCGCCAGCAGCCAAGTCAGTGGGGAGGAGCAGTTCTTC
CASSQVSGEEQFF
>TRBJ1-5|NA|TRBV19|TRBD1
TGTGCCAGTAGCAGAAGCGACAGGGGGCTTCAGCCCCAGCATTTT
CASSRSDRGLQPQHF
>TRBJ1-4|many|TRBV7-2|TRBD1
TGTGCCAGCAGCCGGACAGGGATTTCCCCAAAACTGTTTTTT
CASSRTGISPKLFF
>TRBJ1-1|many|TRBV27|NA
TGTGCCAGCAGTTCCCCGAATGACAGATCTGAAGCTTTCTTT
CASSSPNDRSEAFF
>TRBJ1-6|few|TRBV5-5|TRBD1
TGTGCCAGCAGCTATAGTACAGGGGAGGCAGCCCTCCACTTT
CASSYSTGEAALHF
>TRBJ1-1|many|TRBV7-2|NA
TGTGCCAGCAGCTTTTTACACGGTTTTGAAGCTTTCTTT
CASSFLHGFEAFF
>TRBJ2-5|few|TRBV20-1|NA
TGCAGTGCTAGAGGAGGGACCCAGATGTACCAAGAGACCCAGTACTTC
CSARGGTQMYQETQYF
>TRBJ1-5|NA|TRBV6-2/TRBV6-3|NA
TGTGCCAGCAGTTGGGGGGGCGAACAGCCCCAGCATTTT
CASSWGGEQPQHF
>TRBJ2-2|few|TRBV7-9|NA
TGTGCCAGCAGCCGGAGCACCTCCACCGGGGAGCTGTTTTTT
CASSRSTSTGELFF
>TRBJ2-6|NA|TRBV20-1|NA
TGCAGTGCTAGAGATCTGGGGGGGGCCAACGTCCTGACTTTC
CSARDLGGANVLTF